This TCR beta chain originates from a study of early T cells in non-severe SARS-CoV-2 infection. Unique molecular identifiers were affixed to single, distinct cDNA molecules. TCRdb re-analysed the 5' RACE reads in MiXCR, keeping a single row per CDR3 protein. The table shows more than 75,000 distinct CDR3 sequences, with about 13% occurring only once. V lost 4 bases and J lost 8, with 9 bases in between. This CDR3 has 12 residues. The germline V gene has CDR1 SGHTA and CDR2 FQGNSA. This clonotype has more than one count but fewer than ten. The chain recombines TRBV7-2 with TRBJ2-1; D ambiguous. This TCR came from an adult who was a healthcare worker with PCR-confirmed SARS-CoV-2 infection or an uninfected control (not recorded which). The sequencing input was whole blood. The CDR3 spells CASSSPLHEQFF. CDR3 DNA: TGTGCCAGCAGCTCCCCACTCCATGAGCAGTTCTTC.